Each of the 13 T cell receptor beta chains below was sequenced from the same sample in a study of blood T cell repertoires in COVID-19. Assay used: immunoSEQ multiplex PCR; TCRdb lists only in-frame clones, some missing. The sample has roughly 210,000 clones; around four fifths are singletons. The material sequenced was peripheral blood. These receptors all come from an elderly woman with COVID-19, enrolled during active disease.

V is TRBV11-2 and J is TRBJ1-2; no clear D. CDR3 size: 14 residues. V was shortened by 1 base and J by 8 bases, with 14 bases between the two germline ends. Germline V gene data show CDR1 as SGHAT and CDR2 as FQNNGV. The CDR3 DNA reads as TGTGCCAGCAGCTTAGTGGTCGGGGTGTCCGGCTACACCTTC. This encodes CASSLVVGVSGYTF.

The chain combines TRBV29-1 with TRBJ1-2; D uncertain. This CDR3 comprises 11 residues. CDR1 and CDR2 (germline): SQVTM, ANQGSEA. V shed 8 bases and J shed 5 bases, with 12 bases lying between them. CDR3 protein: CSMGREYGYTF. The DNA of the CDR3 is TGCAGCATGGGAAGGGAGTATGGCTACACCTTC.

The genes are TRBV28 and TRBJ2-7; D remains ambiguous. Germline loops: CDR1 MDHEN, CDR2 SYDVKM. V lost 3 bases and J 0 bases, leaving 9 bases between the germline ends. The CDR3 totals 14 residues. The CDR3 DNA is TGTGCCAGCAGTTTGGTACAGCTCTCCTACGAGCAGTACTTC. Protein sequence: CASSLVQLSYEQYF.

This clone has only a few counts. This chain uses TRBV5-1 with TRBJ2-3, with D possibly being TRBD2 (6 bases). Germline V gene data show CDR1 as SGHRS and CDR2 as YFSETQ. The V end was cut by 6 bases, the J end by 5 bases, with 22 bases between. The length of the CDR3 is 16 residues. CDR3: CASTLRGLPRGDTQYF. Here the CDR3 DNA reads TGCGCCAGCACGTTGCGGGGCCTCCCTAGGGGAGATACGCAGTATTTT.

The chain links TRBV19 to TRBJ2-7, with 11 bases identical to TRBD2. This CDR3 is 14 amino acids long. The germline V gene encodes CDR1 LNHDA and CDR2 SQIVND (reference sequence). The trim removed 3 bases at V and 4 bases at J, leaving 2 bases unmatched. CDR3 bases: TGTGCCAGTAGTATGACTAGCGGGGTTTACGAGCAGTACTTC. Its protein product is CASSMTSGVYEQYF.

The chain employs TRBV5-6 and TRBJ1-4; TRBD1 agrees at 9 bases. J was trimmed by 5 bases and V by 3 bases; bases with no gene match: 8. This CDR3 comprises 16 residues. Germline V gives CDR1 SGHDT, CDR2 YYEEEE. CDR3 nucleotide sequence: TGTGCCAGCAGCTCTTACTCGGACAGGGGAAATGAAAAACTGTTTTTT. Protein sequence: CASSSYSDRGNEKLFF.

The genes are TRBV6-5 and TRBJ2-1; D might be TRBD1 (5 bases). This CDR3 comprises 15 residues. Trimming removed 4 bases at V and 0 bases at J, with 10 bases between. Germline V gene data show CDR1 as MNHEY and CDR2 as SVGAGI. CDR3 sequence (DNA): TGTGCCAGCAGTTTAACCAGGGACTCCTACAATGAGCAGTTCTTC. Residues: CASSLTRDSYNEQFF.

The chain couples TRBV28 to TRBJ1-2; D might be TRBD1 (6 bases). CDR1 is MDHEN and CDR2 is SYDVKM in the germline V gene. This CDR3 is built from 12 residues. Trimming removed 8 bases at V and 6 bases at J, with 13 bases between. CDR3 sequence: CASLAGGHGYTF. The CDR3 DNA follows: TGTGCCAGCCTTGCGGGGGGCCATGGCTACACCTTC.

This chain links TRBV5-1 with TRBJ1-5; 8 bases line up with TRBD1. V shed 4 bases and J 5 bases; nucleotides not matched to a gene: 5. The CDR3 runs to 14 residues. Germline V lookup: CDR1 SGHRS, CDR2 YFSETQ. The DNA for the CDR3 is TGCGCCAGCAGCCCGTTGACAGGGGATCAGCCCCAGCATTTT. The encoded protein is CASSPLTGDQPQHF.

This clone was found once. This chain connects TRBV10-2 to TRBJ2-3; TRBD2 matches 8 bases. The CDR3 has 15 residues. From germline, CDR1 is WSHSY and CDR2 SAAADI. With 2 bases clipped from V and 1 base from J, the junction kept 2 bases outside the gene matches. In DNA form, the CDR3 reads TGCGCCAGCAGTGAGCTGACTAGCGGCACAGATACGCAGTATTTT. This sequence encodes CASSELTSGTDTQYF.

The CDR3 sequence: CASSLADSLGNTIYF. The CDR3 coding sequence is TGTGCCAGCAGCTTGGCCGATAGTCTTGGAAACACCATATATTTT. The rearrangement links TRBV5-5 to TRBJ1-3, with D unresolved. With 0 bases removed from V and 3 bases from J, the gap between germline ends came to 10 bases. CDR1 and CDR2 from the germline V gene are SGHKS and YYEKEE (reference sequence). The CDR3 contains 15 residues.

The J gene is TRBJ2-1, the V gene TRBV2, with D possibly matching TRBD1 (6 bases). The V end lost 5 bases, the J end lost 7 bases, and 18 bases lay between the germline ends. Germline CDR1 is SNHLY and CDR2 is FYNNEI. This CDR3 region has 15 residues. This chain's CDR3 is CASSSQGYGTNEQFF. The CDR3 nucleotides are TGTGCCAGCAGTTCGCAGGGGTATGGGACAAATGAGCAGTTCTTC.

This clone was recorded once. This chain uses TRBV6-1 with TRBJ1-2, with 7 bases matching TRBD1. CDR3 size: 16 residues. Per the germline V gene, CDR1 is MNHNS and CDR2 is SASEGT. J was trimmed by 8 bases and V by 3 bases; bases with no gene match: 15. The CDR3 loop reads CASSELADRPVRGYTF. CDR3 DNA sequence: TGTGCCAGCAGTGAGCTTGCGGACAGGCCCGTAAGGGGCTACACCTTC.